The 3 T cell receptor beta chains presented below share a single source sample, sequenced in a study of T cells in Graves' hyperthyroidism and ophthalmopathy. Authors of the study amplified TCR beta CDR3 regions from RNA transcripts. First-round RT-PCR targeting the TCR CDR3 was performed with the HTBI primer set. TCRdb re-analysed the multiplex PCR reads in MiXCR, keeping a single row per CDR3 protein. The sample holds a few hundred thousand distinct CDR3 sequences; 15% to 20% are singletons and the top ten take approximately 15%. The sequencing sample was made of blood. The source is a woman between 18 and 29 years old with Graves' ophthalmopathy.

The V call is TRBV20-1, the J call TRBJ2-7, with 14 bases that match TRBD2. The V gene's germline CDR1 is DFQATT and CDR2 SNEGSKA (reference sequence). V lost 3 bases, J lost 2 bases, and 0 bases stayed unmatched. This CDR3 spans 14 amino acids. The CDR3 here is CSARGLAGAYEQYF. In nucleotides, the CDR3 is TGCAGTGCTAGGGGACTAGCGGGAGCCTACGAGCAGTACTTC.

Note on this clonotype: This clone may be a read error of a much larger clone one base away. V gene TRBV30 combines with J gene TRBJ1-3; no clear D gene. CDR1 and CDR2 (germline): GTSNPN, SVGIG (reference sequence). The CDR3 is made up of 13 amino acids. V shed 2 bases and J shed 0 bases, with 5 bases lying between them. The CDR3: CAWSPSSGNTIYF. Written as DNA, the CDR3 is TGTGCCTGGAGTCCGAGCTCTGGAAACACCATATATTTT.

V gene TRBV6-1 combines with J gene TRBJ2-6, with 7 bases aligning to TRBD2. Germline CDR1 MNHNS, CDR2 SASEGT. The CDR3 length is 13 residues. The trim removed 7 bases at V and 12 bases at J, leaving 9 bases unmatched. The CDR3 here is CASTNTGGIVLTF. The CDR3 bases are TGTGCCAGCACCAACACGGGGGGAATCGTCCTGACTTTC.